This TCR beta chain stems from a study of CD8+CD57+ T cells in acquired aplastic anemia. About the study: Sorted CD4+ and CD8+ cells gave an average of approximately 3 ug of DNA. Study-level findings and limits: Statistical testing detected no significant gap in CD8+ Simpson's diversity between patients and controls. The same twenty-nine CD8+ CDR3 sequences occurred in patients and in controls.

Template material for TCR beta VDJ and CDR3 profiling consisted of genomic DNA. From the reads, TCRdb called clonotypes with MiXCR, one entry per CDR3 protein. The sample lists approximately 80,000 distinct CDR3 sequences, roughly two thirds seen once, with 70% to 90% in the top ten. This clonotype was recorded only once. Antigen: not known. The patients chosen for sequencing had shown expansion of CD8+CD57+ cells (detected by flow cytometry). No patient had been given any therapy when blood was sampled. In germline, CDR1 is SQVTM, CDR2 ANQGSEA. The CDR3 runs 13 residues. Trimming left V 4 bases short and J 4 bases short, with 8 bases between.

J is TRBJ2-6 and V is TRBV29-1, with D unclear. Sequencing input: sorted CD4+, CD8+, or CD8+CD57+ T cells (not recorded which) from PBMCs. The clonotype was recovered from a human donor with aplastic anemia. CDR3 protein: CSVAKEGANVLTF. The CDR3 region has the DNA TGCAGCGTTGCGAAAGAGGGGGCCAACGTCCTGACTTTC.